The clone carrying this T cell receptor (beta chain) came up a few times. Assay: immunoSEQ multiplex PCR; the TCRdb copy retains only in-frame clones and omits some. The data hold fewer than 700,000 clones, with around 80% observed a single time. Germline V lookup: CDR1 SGHNT, CDR2 YYREEE (reference sequence). V lost 2 bases and J lost 6; bases outside the gene matches: 3. CDR3 length: 16 residues. The data were taken from a study of shared clonotypes between healthy human individuals. The sequenced material came from PBMCs. The clonotype originates from a woman aged 40-49 years in good health. Some clones in this sample may be carry-over from other donors' samples. The chain recombines TRBV5-4 with TRBJ2-1, with 15 bases lining up with TRBD2. The CDR3 is CASSFPGLAGGNEQFF. DNA of the CDR3: TGTGCCAGCAGCTTTCCGGGACTAGCGGGAGGCAATGAGCAGTTCTTC.